Listed below are T cell receptor beta chains from one sample, sequenced in a study of blood T cell repertoires in COVID-19. Repertoires were generated with immunoSEQ multiplex PCR, while TCRdb's copy carries only in-frame clones and drops some. The table has about 250,000 clones, approximately 90% seen once. Material: peripheral blood. The receptors stem from a woman aged 25-40 years with active or convalescent COVID-19. Each CDR3 is given with its conserved first and last residue. A D gene is named only where the DNA matches it firmly. A clone size is listed for some rows: how often the clone was seen (once, few, many), or a class if it is expanded.

j_gene | v_gene | d_gene | abundance | len | CDR3nt | CDR3aa
TRBJ1-2 | TRBV2 | . | . | 14 | TGTGCCAGCTCTGGGCAGGGGACTAACTATGGCTACACCTTC | CASSGQGTNYGYTF
TRBJ2-3 | TRBV7-2 | . | few | 14 | TGTGCCAGCAGCTTAGATTCCCTCACAGATACGCAGTATTTT | CASSLDSLTDTQYF
TRBJ1-6 | TRBV2 | . | . | 15 | TGTGCCAGCAGTAGTGAGGCGGGGGTATTCTCACCCCTCCACTTT | CASSSEAGVFSPLHF
TRBJ1-6 | TRBV18 | . | . | 15 | TGTGCCAGCTCACCTTACGCGGATGATAATTCACCCCTCCACTTT | CASSPYADDNSPLHF
TRBJ1-4 | TRBV15 | . | . | 13 | TGTGCCACCAGCAAGGGAGGGAATGAAAAACTGTTTTTT | CATSKGGNEKLFF
TRBJ1-1 | TRBV27 | . | . | 18 | TGTGCCAGCAGTACCTCAGGGGCTGTACTCCGAATGAACACTGAAGCTTTCTTT | CASSTSGAVLRMNTEAFF
TRBJ1-2 | TRBV14 | TRBD1 | . | 16 | TGTGCCAGCAGCCAAAGAGGACAGGGGACGAACTATGGCTACACCTTC | CASSQRGQGTNYGYTF
TRBJ2-3 | TRBV4-2 | . | . | 15 | TGTGCCAGCAGTCCAGAGGGGGGGGCCTCCGATACGCAGTATTTT | CASSPEGGASDTQYF
TRBJ1-1 | TRBV12-3/TRBV12-4 | . | few | 12 | TGTGCCAGCAGTCTCGGACAGCAGCAAGCTTTCTTT | CASSLGQQQAFF
TRBJ2-7 | TRBV4-1 | TRBD1 | . | 17 | TGCGCCAGCAGCCAAACAGGGGGTGGCAGGGGATTTTACGAGCAGTACTTC | CASSQTGGGRGFYEQYF
TRBJ1-2 | TRBV10-3 | TRBD1 | . | 15 | TGTGCCATCAGTGAACGACAGGGGTGGAACTATGGCTACACCTTC | CAISERQGWNYGYTF
TRBJ1-6 | TRBV30 | . | . | 13 | TGTGCCTGGAATGGTCAGGGTTATTCACCCCTCCACTTT | CAWNGQGYSPLHF
TRBJ2-2 | TRBV19 | . | . | 13 | TGTGCCAGTAGCCTACTAGCATCCGGGGAGCTGTTTTTT | CASSLLASGELFF
TRBJ1-2 | TRBV6-2/TRBV6-3 | TRBD1 | few | 17 | TGTGCCAGCAGTTACGGGCCAGGGGGGTATTCTAACTATGGCTACACCTTC | CASSYGPGGYSNYGYTF
TRBJ2-2 | TRBV3-1/TRBV3-2 | TRBD1 | . | 15 | TGTGCCAGCAGCAGCAGGGGGTCTCACCCCGGGGAGCTGTTTTTT | CASSSRGSHPGELFF
TRBJ1-2 | TRBV11-2 | TRBD1 | . | 17 | TGTGCCAGCAGCTTAGATACGCTGCAGGGGGCCGTTGATGGCTACACCTTC | CASSLDTLQGAVDGYTF
TRBJ1-2 | TRBV3-1/TRBV3-2 | . | . | 14 | TGTGCCAGCAGCCAATTTACAGGAAACTATGGCTACACCTTC | CASSQFTGNYGYTF
TRBJ2-7 | TRBV7-2 | TRBD2 | . | 19 | TGTGCCAGCAGCTACCCGGGGACCCTCGGGGGGAGTTCCATCTACGAGCAGTACTTC | CASSYPGTLGGSSIYEQYF
TRBJ1-3 | TRBV9 | . | . | 13 | TGTGCCAGCAGCCCGGGAGGAGGAAACACCATATATTTT | CASSPGGGNTIYF